The 5 T cell receptor beta chains listed next were all sequenced from one sample in a study of regulatory T cells in long-lasting Graves disease. This sample's time point: newly diagnosed GD, antithyroid drugs for less than 3 months. PBMC-derived RNA was used for the TCR library. Both iRepertoire HTBI primers and Arm-PCR of CDR3 regions were used to build the TCR beta libraries. MiXCR was run by TCRdb on the multiplex PCR reads, yielding one entry per CDR3 protein. This table has hundreds of thousands of distinct CDR3 sequences, roughly 14% appearing once. Another study also made use of these data, one on T cells in Graves' hyperthyroidism and ophthalmopathy.

The input for sequencing was peripheral blood mononuclear cells (PBMCs), taken at new diagnosis, from a patient treated with antithyroid drugs. These TCRs come from a man aged 25-45 years with Graves disease.

This clonotype was seen at least ten times. V usage is TRBV20-1 and J usage is TRBJ1-1; D gene uncertain. CDR3 length equals 14 residues. Trimming stripped 6 bases from V and 1 base from J, with 15 bases between. CDR1 is DFQATT and CDR2 is SNEGSKA in the germline V gene (reference sequence). CDR3 nucleotides: TGCAGTGCGAGCGTGCACTCCGGGAACACTGAAGCTTTCTTT. Translation gives CSASVHSGNTEAFF.

As concerns this clonotype: Given a much more abundant clone one base away, this may be a read error. The gene calls are TRBV20-1 and TRBJ1-4, with TRBD1 as a possible D gene (5 bases). The germline V gene encodes CDR1 DFQATT and CDR2 SNEGSKA (reference sequence). The V end lost 5 bases, the J end lost 5 bases, and 12 bases lay between the germline ends. This CDR3 has 13 residues. In DNA, the CDR3 is TGCAGTGCTGGACCTCCAGGGAATGAAAAACTGTTTTTT. Translated: CSAGPPGNEKLFF.

This clonotype was picked up many times. The J gene is TRBJ2-1, the V gene TRBV18; D is possibly TRBD1 (6 bases). Germline lookup yields CDR1 KGHSH and CDR2 LQKENI. Deletions cut 2 bases from V and 8 bases from J, with 7 bases between. The CDR3 contains 12 residues. CDR3 loop: CASSPGGHEQFF. In DNA form, the CDR3 reads TGTGCCAGCTCACCAGGGGGCCATGAGCAGTTCTTC.

This clonotype was observed at least ten times. The chain recombines TRBV13 with TRBJ2-1, with 7 bases lining up with TRBD2. V lost 6 bases and J lost 7; bases outside the gene matches: 9. The CDR3 has 14 residues. Germline CDR1 is PRHDT and CDR2 is FYEKMQ (reference sequence). The CDR3 DNA reads TGTGCCAGCAGTGTCCGGGAGGCACGGAATGAGCAGTTCTTC. Its translation: CASSVREARNEQFF. Using reference TRBV13 and TRBJ2-1 for the parts outside the CDR3, the full variable domain is AAGVIQSPRHLIKEKRETATLKCYPIPRHDTVYWYQQGPGQDPQFLISFYEKMQSDKGSIPDRFSAQQFSDYHSELNMSSLELGDSALYFCASSVREARNEQFFGPGTRLTVL.

This clonotype has a handful of counts. V gene TRBV20-1 combines with J gene TRBJ2-7; D could derive from TRBD1 or TRBD2 (7 bases each). Trimming pared 7 bases from V and 0 bases from J, leaving 22 bases between. Germline lookup yields CDR1 DFQATT and CDR2 SNEGSKA (reference sequence). This CDR3 is 16 amino acids long. The CDR3 loop reads CSVARGLAGNSYEQYF. For the CDR3, the DNA is TGCAGTGTTGCCAGGGGGTTAGCGGGTAACTCCTACGAGCAGTACTTC.